The rows below give T cell receptor beta chains drawn from one sample of a study of T cell repertoires in cytomegalovirus infection. TCRdb called the reads again in MiXCR, with one record for every CDR3 protein. Of some 320,000 distinct CDR3 sequences in the sample, more than 8% were seen once. The sequencing input was PBMCs. These receptors were taken from a human donor in good health (CMV status not recorded). Some clones in this sample may be carry-over from other donors' samples. Both conserved end residues are part of each CDR3. The order of the fields is D gene, J gene, V gene, clone size, CDR3 DNA, CDR3 protein. A D gene is named only where the DNA matches it firmly. Not every row has a clone size; where given, it reads once, few, many or a size class.

>TRBD2|TRBJ2-5|TRBV7-6|few
TGTGCCAGCAGCTTAGGAGGACTAGCGGGAGCGAGGGAGACCCAGTACTTC
CASSLGGLAGARETQYF
>.|TRBJ1-1|TRBV28|.
TGTGCCAGCAGTTTACCCGGGACAAGGGAAGCTTTCTTT
CASSLPGTREAFF
>TRBD2|TRBJ2-1|TRBV7-2|many
TGTGCCAGCAGCTTTCTAGCGGGGGGGCCCGATGAGCAGTTCTTC
CASSFLAGGPDEQFF
>TRBD1|TRBJ1-5|TRBV4-1|many
TGTGCCAGCAGCCAAGGAGGAACAGGGGGTCAGCCCCAGCATTTT
CASSQGGTGGQPQHF
>.|TRBJ2-2|TRBV12-3/TRBV12-4|few
TGTGCCATACGGTGGCTCTCGGTGGACACCGGGGAGCTGTTTTTT
CAIRWLSVDTGELFF
>.|TRBJ2-1|TRBV20-1|many
TGCAGTGCTAGAGATTATGGGCAGGGGTCGGGCAATGAGCAGTTCTTC
CSARDYGQGSGNEQFF
>.|TRBJ2-3|TRBV20-1|few
TGCAGTGCTGACAGGCGGACTAGCACAGATACGCAGTATTTT
CSADRRTSTDTQYF
>.|TRBJ2-7|TRBV4-1|few
TGCGCCAGCAACGAAAAACCAGTCGAGCAGTACTTC
CASNEKPVEQYF
>.|TRBJ1-1|TRBV7-2|many
TGTGCCAGCAGCAAATTAGGTCCCGGGGGCGCAGGCACTGAAGCTTTCTTT
CASSKLGPGGAGTEAFF
>TRBD1|TRBJ2-1|TRBV6-8|.
TGTGCCAGCAGTTACTCGGGACAGGGGAACAATGAGCAGTTCTTC
CASSYSGQGNNEQFF
>.|TRBJ1-1|TRBV6-2/TRBV6-3|.
TGTGCCAGCAGGGATCCACCCCGTGAAGCTTTCTTT
CASRDPPREAFF
>.|TRBJ1-6|TRBV6-8|few
TGTGCCAGCAGACAGAGTGCGGCGCCGAGCTCCTATAATTCACCCCTCCACTTT
CASRQSAAPSSYNSPLHF
>.|TRBJ2-2|TRBV12-3/TRBV12-4|few
TGTGCCAGCGGATTACAGGGTTCCCCCGGGGAGCTGTTTTTT
CASGLQGSPGELFF
>TRBD1|TRBJ1-1|TRBV11-2|few
TGTGCCAGCAGCTCGGGGCCAGGGGGCACTGAAGCTTTCTTT
CASSSGPGGTEAFF
>.|TRBJ2-5|TRBV6-5|many
TGTGCCAGCAGTTACTCGACGGGTGGGCGATTAGAGACCCAGTACTTC
CASSYSTGGRLETQYF
>.|TRBJ1-2|TRBV19|few
TGTGCCACGGGACGGTTCTATGGCTACACCTTC
CATGRFYGYTF
>.|TRBJ2-2|TRBV6-4|few
TGTGCCAGCAGTGCAGGGGCCACCGGGGAGCTGTTTTTT
CASSAGATGELFF
>TRBD2|TRBJ2-7|TRBV20-1|few
TGCAGTGCTCCAACCCTAACTAGCGGGTTCGACGAGCAGTACTTC
CSAPTLTSGFDEQYF
>.|TRBJ1-1|TRBV10-3|.
TGTGCCATCAGTGAGTCGATAGGGTCGGACAGATCCGACGCTTTCTTT
CAISESIGSDRSDAFF
>.|TRBJ2-1|TRBV7-2|many
TGTGCCAGCAGCATCCGGGAACTGGTCAATGAGCAGTTCTTC
CASSIRELVNEQFF
>.|TRBJ1-5|TRBV12-3/TRBV12-4|few
TGTGCCAGCAGTGCAGACAATCAGCCCCAGCATTTT
CASSADNQPQHF
>TRBD1|TRBJ1-1|TRBV5-1|few
TGCGCCAGCTGTCAGGGACAGGGCCTCCCTGAAGCTTTCTTT
CASCQGQGLPEAFF
>.|TRBJ2-7|TRBV6-1|few
TGTGCCAGCAGCCTCGCCTCAACCGAGCAGTACTTC
CASSLASTEQYF
>.|TRBJ2-7|TRBV12-3/TRBV12-4|.
TGTGCCAGCAGTCCCGGACAAAACTACGAGCAGTACTTC
CASSPGQNYEQYF
>TRBD2|TRBJ2-5|TRBV6-2/TRBV6-3|.
TGTGCCAGCAAGGGGACTAGCTCCCGAAGCCAGTACTTC
CASKGTSSRSQYF
>.|TRBJ1-1|TRBV6-2/TRBV6-3|.
TGTGCCAGCAGTAATGGGGGCGGAGGGAAGAACACTGAAGCTTTCTTT
CASSNGGGGKNTEAFF
>.|TRBJ1-6|TRBV19|few
TGTGCCAGTAACACTCCGGACGTCCTTAATTCACCCCTCCACTTT
CASNTPDVLNSPLHF
>.|TRBJ1-1|TRBV10-3|.
TGTGCCATCAGTGGTGGGGTCGATTGGGAAGCTTTCTTT
CAISGGVDWEAFF
>TRBD1|TRBJ1-6|TRBV29-1|few
TGCAGCGCCCAACAGGGGTCAGTGGATTCACCCCTCCACTTT
CSAQQGSVDSPLHF
>.|TRBJ1-4|TRBV4-1|many
TGCGCCAGCAGCCAAGAGAGCATGTCCTCCAGGGGAATGGATGAAAAACTGTTTTTT
CASSQESMSSRGMDEKLFF
>.|TRBJ2-1|TRBV30|.
TGTGCCTGGGTTGGGGAGCCCTCGGCGGAGCAGTTCTTC
CAWVGEPSAEQFF
>.|TRBJ1-2|TRBV7-2|many
TGTGCCAGCAGCCGATGGGAACAGGGTGGATATGGCTACACCTTC
CASSRWEQGGYGYTF
>TRBD2|TRBJ2-3|TRBV11-2|few
TGTGCCAGCAGCCCATGGACTAGCGGGAGTGGTTCGCAGTATTTT
CASSPWTSGSGSQYF
>.|TRBJ2-5|TRBV27|many
TGTGCCAGCAGTTTATCGCGCCTGCCTCAAGAGACCCAGTACTTC
CASSLSRLPQETQYF
>TRBD1|TRBJ2-1|TRBV7-9|.
TGTGCCGCCGCACAGGGGAGAGGGGAGCAGTTCTTC
CAAAQGRGEQFF
>.|TRBJ2-1|TRBV7-8|few
TGTGCCAGCAGCTTAGGGCCGGGCTACAATGAGCAGTTCTTC
CASSLGPGYNEQFF
>.|TRBJ2-5|TRBV2|.
TGTGCCAGCAGTCCCCCGGACTACCCAGTGCGGGAGACCCAGTACTTC
CASSPPDYPVRETQYF
>.|TRBJ2-1|TRBV6-2/TRBV6-3|.
TGTGCCAGCAGTTACCAGGTGGGGGACTACAATGAGCAGTTCTTC
CASSYQVGDYNEQFF
>TRBD2|TRBJ2-1|TRBV12-3/TRBV12-4|.
TGTGCCAGCACCCCCCCCGGGACTAGGGCTGAGCAGTTCTTC
CASTPPGTRAEQFF
>TRBD1|TRBJ2-3|TRBV2|.
TGTGCCAGCAGCAGACAGGGCCTTCTCACAGATACGCAGTATTTT
CASSRQGLLTDTQYF
>.|TRBJ2-2|TRBV12-3/TRBV12-4|few
TGTGCCAGCAGTTGGAAGGAAACCGGGGAGCTGTTTTTT
CASSWKETGELFF
>.|TRBJ2-6|TRBV11-2|many
TGTGCCAGCAGCTCCAGTGGACCGCGCTCTGGGGCCAACGTCCTGACTTTC
CASSSSGPRSGANVLTF
>.|TRBJ1-1|TRBV19|few
TGTGCCAGTAGGGGCGGTCGGGACACAATGAACACTGAAGCTTTCTTT
CASRGGRDTMNTEAFF
>.|TRBJ2-1|TRBV4-2|many
TGTGCCAGCAGCCAAGGCCGGGACTCCTCCTACAATGAGCAGTTCTTC
CASSQGRDSSYNEQFF
>.|TRBJ2-3|TRBV7-2|few
TGTGCCAGCGGCCTTCTGCCTGGGGATACGCAGTATTTT
CASGLLPGDTQYF
>.|TRBJ2-1|TRBV19|few
TGTGCCAGTAGTACGGCTAGCAAGTCCTACAATGAGCAGTTCTTC
CASSTASKSYNEQFF
>.|TRBJ1-3|TRBV11-2|.
TGTGCCAGCAGCCCAAGAGCCAGAGTTCCTGGAAACACCATATATTTT
CASSPRARVPGNTIYF
>TRBD2|TRBJ2-1|TRBV6-2/TRBV6-3|few
TGTGCCAGCAGTTACGTACTCGGGTCTAGCGGGAGTGATGAGCAGTTCTTC
CASSYVLGSSGSDEQFF
>TRBD2|TRBJ2-5|TRBV6-6|many
TGTGCCAGCAGACGACTAGCGGACAAAGAGACCCAGTACTTC
CASRRLADKETQYF
>TRBD2|TRBJ2-1|TRBV12-3/TRBV12-4|.
TGTGCCAGCGCTACCAGCGGGAGAGGTAGCAATGAGCAGTTCTTC
CASATSGRGSNEQFF
>.|TRBJ2-7|TRBV7-8|few
TGTGCCAGCAGCTTAATGGAGGTCGACGAGCAGTACTTC
CASSLMEVDEQYF
>.|TRBJ2-3|TRBV19|.
TGTGCCAGTCAAGGGGGGACCACGACCACAGATACGCAGTATTTT
CASQGGTTTTDTQYF
>TRBD2|TRBJ2-7|TRBV7-2|.
TGTGCCAGCGGCCCCCTAGCGGGGGGGCAGTACGAGCAGTACTTC
CASGPLAGGQYEQYF